This TCR beta chain came from a study of blood T cell repertoires in COVID-19. Repertoires were generated with immunoSEQ multiplex PCR, while TCRdb's copy carries only in-frame clones and drops some. The sample includes some 210,000 clones, 81% of them seen just once. Germline V gives CDR1 SGHTA, CDR2 FQGNSA. The CDR3 extends over 19 amino acids. The V end lost 2 bases, the J end lost 1 base, and 23 bases lay between the germline ends. The chain is built from TRBV7-2 and TRBJ1-2, with D hard to call. The specimen was PBMCs or T cells enriched from blood (not recorded which). This clonotype originated in a woman aged 45-65 years with acute COVID-19. This CDR3 reads CASSLSPPGPPTFNYGYTF. Written as DNA, the CDR3 is TGTGCCAGCAGCTTATCCCCACCGGGTCCGCCTACTTTTAACTATGGCTACACCTTC. Looking up the rest from reference TRBV7-2 and TRBJ1-2 gives the full variable domain: GAGVSQSPSNKVTEKGKDVELRCDPISGHTALYWYRQSLGQGLEFLIYFQGNSAPDKSGLPSDRFSAERTGGSVSTLTIQRTQQEDSAVYLCASSLSPPGPPTFNYGYTFGSGTRLTVV.